This T cell receptor (beta chain) was recorded in a study of T-cell reconstitution after alpha-beta-depleted transplantation in children (dated by TCRdb to 2016 to 2017). Some background on the complete study: The study quantitatively tracked T-cell immune reconstitution after TCRalphabeta/CD19-depleted allogeneic hematopoietic cell transplantation in children using TCR repertoire profiling.

As concerns this clonotype: The antigen this receptor binds is unknown. This could be a read error, since a much larger clone is one nucleotide away.

Libraries were built with PCR. Reads for this sample came from an Illumina HiSeq 2500. TCR library preparation used molecular barcoding, with unique molecular identifiers applied to normalize quantification of the TCRbeta repertoire. The public sequencing data were trimmed at Q25 with fastp and processed into clonotypes with MiXCR by TCRdb, which kept only in-frame beta chains. Records with the same CDR3 protein are collapsed into one entry carrying the most frequent genes and DNA. The sample has a few hundred thousand distinct CDR3 sequences on record, over 9.5% of them singletons. 7.5% of the sample goes to the ten largest clones. V is clipped by 11 bases and J by 6 bases, and the sequence between their germline boundaries is 11 bases long. There are 11 amino acids in the CDR3, from cysteine to phenylalanine inclusive. This entry keeps only the CDR3 DNA: 33 bases, framed from base 1. What the authors observed across the whole study: About two months after transplant, the apparently early recovery of alphabetaT-cell counts reportedly depended on just several hundred clones that had expanded rapidly and came from non-depleted graft cells. The high TCRbeta diversity at day 60 in some patients was ascribed to recipient T cells and intrathymic progenitors that had survived conditioning. Hyperexpanded clone frequencies declined over subsequent months; after one year, T-cell counts and TCRbeta diversity were mostly attributed to newly produced T cells.

According to the study, the label for this sample's treatment or condition signals: allogeneic hematopoietic cell transplantation with graft depleted of TCRalphabeta T cells and CD19 B cells. TCRalphabeta/CD19-depleted allogeneic hematopoietic cell grafts were given to the transplant recipients, all of whom were children. Source: PBMCs, taken before TCRalphabeta/CD19-depleted stem cell transplant. The clonotype comes from a boy under two years old with acute myeloid leukemia, due to receive a stem cell transplant. This sequence uses TRBV12-3 or TRBV12-4 and TRBJ2-1; the D gene is unclear. The DNA sequence follows: TGTGCCTGCTGGTGGGGCAATGAGCAGTTCTTC. Translated, it reads CACWWGNEQFF.